This TCR beta chain is from a study of blood T cell repertoires in COVID-19. Study context: PBMCs, B-cell-depleted T cells, or T cells provided the cDNA or gDNA that made up the material.

As originally analysed: Using reference gene primer amplification, nucleated cell counts were estimated. Clones were sequenced by immunoSEQ multiplex PCR, and TCRdb holds only the in-frame ones, with some missing. V and J calls and clone size are as listed in that table; D and trimming were resolved from the DNA. Of approximately 190,000 clones detected, around nine tenths appear once; the ten largest clones hold less than 7.5%. The CDR3 spans 14 residues. The germline V gene has CDR1 KGHSH and CDR2 LQKENI. V lost 2 bases and J lost 1, with 8 bases in between. The chain employs TRBV18 and TRBJ1-1; no definite D call. The clonotype comes from a middle-aged woman who had recovered from COVID-19. Sequencing input: peripheral blood. The CDR3 DNA is TGTGCCAGCTCACCATTTGGCCAGAACACTGAAGCTTTCTTT. This gives the protein CASSPFGQNTEAFF.